The T cell receptor (beta chain) under discussion was sequenced for a study of cytomegalovirus exposure and HLA in healthy donors. Germline V lookup: CDR1 SGHTA, CDR2 FQGNSA. V lost 1 base and J lost 12, with 4 bases in between. CDR3 length: 10 residues. PCR employed 60 Vbeta and 13 Jbeta primers. Some clones are missing from TCRdb's copy, which holds only in-frame ones; the method was immunoSEQ multiplex PCR. The sample holds roughly 120,000 clones, 75% seen once. This chain links TRBV7-2 with TRBJ2-1, with D uncertain. The clonotype originates from a woman aged 40 to 55 in good health and CMV-seropositive. The specimen sequenced was PBMCs. CDR3 sequence reads: CASSLVGQFF. The CDR3 nucleotides read TGTGCCAGCAGCTTAGTCGGGCAGTTCTTC.